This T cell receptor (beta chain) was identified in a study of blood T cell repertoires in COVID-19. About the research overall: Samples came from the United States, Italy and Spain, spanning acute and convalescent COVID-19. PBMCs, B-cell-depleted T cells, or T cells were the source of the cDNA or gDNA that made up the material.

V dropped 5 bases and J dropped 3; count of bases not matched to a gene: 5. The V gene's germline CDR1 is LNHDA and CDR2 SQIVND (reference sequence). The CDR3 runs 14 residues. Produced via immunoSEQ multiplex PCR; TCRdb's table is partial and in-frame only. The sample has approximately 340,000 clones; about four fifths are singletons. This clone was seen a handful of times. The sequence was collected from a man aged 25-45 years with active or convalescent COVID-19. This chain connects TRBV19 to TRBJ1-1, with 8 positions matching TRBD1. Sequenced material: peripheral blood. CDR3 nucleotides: TGTGCCAGTAGTTTGTCAGGGGGCTACACTGAAGCTTTCTTT. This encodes CASSLSGGYTEAFF.